These 7 T cell receptor beta chains originate from one sample sequenced in a study of cytomegalovirus exposure and HLA in healthy donors. Profiling relied on immunoSEQ multiplex PCR, and the TCRdb table lists in-frame clones only, not all of them. The sample holds around 120,000 clones, roughly 83% seen once. The specimen sequenced was PBMCs. These receptors came from a man younger than 35 in good health and CMV-seronegative.

The gene calls are TRBV9 and TRBJ2-1; a weak D match, TRBD1 (5 bases). The CDR3 consists of 14 residues. The germline V gene encodes CDR1 SGDLS and CDR2 YYNGEE. V lost 2 bases and J lost 5, with 11 bases in between. CDR3 protein: CASSVGRANNEQFF. In nucleotides, the CDR3 is TGTGCCAGCAGCGTCGGCAGGGCAAACAATGAGCAGTTCTTC.

V gene TRBV27 combines with J gene TRBJ1-5; TRBD1 is a possible D gene (6 bases). The CDR3 totals 16 residues. The V end lost 6 bases, the J end lost 3 bases, and 18 bases lay between the germline ends. Germline V gives CDR1 MNHEY, CDR2 SMNVEV (reference sequence). The CDR3 DNA reads TGTGCCAGCAGACAGCAAGGGGGAGCGAACAATCAGCCCCAGCATTTT. As protein: CASRQQGGANNQPQHF.

V gene TRBV11-3 combines with J gene TRBJ2-3; 8 bases align to TRBD2. Per germline, CDR1 SGHNT and CDR2 YENEEA. Losses at the gene ends were 5 bases for V and 6 bases for J; bases not matched to a gene: 10. The CDR3 runs 15 residues. CDR3 DNA sequence: TGTGCCAGCAGCGCCCGACTAGCGTATGACGATACGCAGTATTTT. Its protein product is CASSARLAYDDTQYF.

V and J are TRBV4-2 and TRBJ1-2; 7 nucleotides match TRBD1. The CDR3 runs 14 residues. The germline V gene has CDR1 LGHNA and CDR2 YNFKEQ. The V segment lost 4 bases and the J segment 13 bases; nucleotides outside the gene matches: 15. CDR3 protein: CASSREVDRALSTF. The CDR3 DNA reads TGTGCCAGCAGCCGGGAGGTCGACAGGGCGTTGAGCACCTTC.

V gene TRBV19 combines with J gene TRBJ1-4; D unclear. The ends were cut back, 4 bases at V and 4 bases at J, with 7 bases in the middle. This CDR3 spans 13 amino acids. Looked up from germline, CDR1 is LNHDA and CDR2 is SQIVND (reference sequence). Here the CDR3 DNA reads TGTGCCAGTAGTACCCCAAATAATGAAAAACTGTTTTTT. It translates to CASSTPNNEKLFF.

CDR3 sequence: CASSSPGQGSYEQYF. CDR3 DNA sequence: TGTGCCAGCAGTTCACCGGGACAGGGCTCCTACGAGCAGTACTTC. The V gene is TRBV28, the J gene TRBJ2-7; 9 bases line up with TRBD1. The CDR3 sequence is 15 residues long. Germline V CDR1 and CDR2: MDHEN, SYDVKM. J gave up 0 bases and V 4 bases, and 4 bases lay outside the gene matches.

The genes are TRBV30 and TRBJ2-6; D might be TRBD2 (5 bases). Trimming shortened V by 2 bases and J by 0 bases, and 8 bases separated the two germline ends. This CDR3 spans 15 amino acids. From germline, CDR1 is GTSNPN and CDR2 SVGIG (reference sequence). For the CDR3, the DNA is TGTGCCTGGAGTCCGGGGAGCTCTGGGGCCAACGTCCTGACTTTC. Translating it yields CAWSPGSSGANVLTF.